The 10 T cell receptor beta chains reported below all come from one sample, sequenced in a study of TIL therapy for anti-PD-1-resistant metastatic lung cancer. The immunoSEQ assay was v3. Data came from immunoSEQ multiplex PCR; TCRdb stores just in-frame clones and leaves some out. This sample has tens of thousands of clones, with 80% to 90% found just once. Noted time point: pre-treatment sample, taken before nivolumab and TIL therapy. The source was blood, collected at baseline. Source of these receptors: a person between 25 and 79 years old with non-small cell lung cancer.

The chain links TRBV19 to TRBJ2-3; D tentatively fits TRBD1 or TRBD2 (5 bases each). Germline-derived CDR1 and CDR2 are LNHDA and SQIVND (reference sequence). V was shortened by 3 bases and J by 5 bases, with 9 bases between the two germline ends. The CDR3 is 13 amino acids. CDR3 protein: CASSIPGRDTQYF. The CDR3 nucleotides are TGTGCCAGTAGTATTCCAGGGAGAGATACGCAGTATTTT.

J is TRBJ2-1 and V is TRBV18, with 10 bases that match TRBD2. With V trimmed by 3 bases and J by 6 bases, 5 bases remained unmatched. The germline gives CDR1 KGHSH, CDR2 LQKENI. This CDR3 has 15 residues. The CDR3 DNA reads TGTGCCAGCTCACCCCTGGCTAGCGGGAGCAATGAGCAGTTCTTC. It specifies CASSPLASGSNEQFF.

The chain carries TRBV19 and TRBJ1-5, with 9 bases identical to TRBD1. V was clipped by 4 bases and J by 1 base; unmatched bases: 8. Germline V CDR1 and CDR2: LNHDA, SQIVND (reference sequence). The CDR3 totals 17 residues. CDR3 protein: CASSRRTGEGSNQPQHF. The CDR3 DNA sequence: TGTGCCAGTAGTAGAAGGACAGGGGAGGGAAGCAATCAGCCCCAGCATTTT. The full variable domain, in which reference TRBV19 and TRBJ1-5 provide the parts outside the CDR3, is DGGITQSPKYLFRKEGQNVTLSCEQNLNHDAMYWYRQDPGQGLRLIYYSQIVNDFQKGDIAEGYSVSREKKESFPLTVTSAQKNPTAFYLCASSRRTGEGSNQPQHFGDGTRLSIL.

This rearrangement joins TRBV25-1 to TRBJ1-3, with D possibly being TRBD1 (6 bases). V lost 4 bases to trimming and J lost 2 bases, with 9 bases between them. Germline values: CDR1 MGHDK, CDR2 SYGVNS. This CDR3 has 14 amino acids. The CDR3 region has the DNA TGTGCCAGCAGTGCTGGGACAACTGGAAACACCATATATTTT. Amino acid sequence: CASSAGTTGNTIYF.

CDR3 DNA sequence: TGCGCCAGCAGCCCCGGGCGGGAAGCCTACGAGCAGTACTTC. This translates into CASSPGREAYEQYF. The rearrangement uses TRBV4-1 and TRBJ2-7, with a weak D call TRBD2 (6 bases). The CDR3 is made up of 14 amino acids. Deletions cut 4 bases from V and 2 bases from J, with 12 bases between. The V gene's germline CDR1 is MGHRA and CDR2 YSYEKL.

This clone has a handful of counts. The chain links TRBV6-6 to TRBJ2-2; 10 bases map to TRBD1. Germline assignment: CDR1 MNHNY and CDR2 SVGAGI (reference sequence). V shed 6 bases, J shed 4 bases, and the junction held 2 bases outside the gene matches. This CDR3 is built from 14 residues. The CDR3 reads CASRDRGSTGELFF. DNA for the CDR3: TGTGCCAGCAGGGACAGGGGGTCCACCGGGGAGCTGTTTTTT.

This clone came up once. This chain joins TRBV27 and TRBJ2-6; no definite D call. CDR1 and CDR2 (germline): MNHEY, SMNVEV (reference sequence). The CDR3 is made up of 14 amino acids. V gave up 6 bases and J gave up 3 bases, with 9 bases separating them. CDR3 region: CASSWGNGANVLTF. The CDR3 DNA sequence: TGTGCCAGCAGCTGGGGAAATGGGGCCAACGTCCTGACTTTC.

This chain joins TRBV6-2 or TRBV6-3 and TRBJ2-1; 8 bases align to TRBD2. Losses at the gene ends were 0 bases for V and 4 bases for J; bases not matched to a gene: 8. The CDR3 consists of 17 residues. The germline gives CDR1 MNHEY, CDR2 SVGEGT. CDR3 in DNA: TGTGCCAGCAGTTACTCCCCGGCTAGCGGGTTATACAATGAGCAGTTCTTC. It translates to CASSYSPASGLYNEQFF.

The chain uses TRBV6-5 and TRBJ2-3, with TRBD2 matching over 9 bases. Trimming cost V 7 bases and J 5 bases; bases outside gene matches: 7. Per germline, CDR1 MNHEY and CDR2 SVGAGI. CDR3 length equals 14 residues. The CDR3 DNA reads as TGTGCCAGCACTCCTGGCGGGAGGGTAGATACGCAGTATTTT. It codes for CASTPGGRVDTQYF.

The rearrangement uses TRBV6-2 or TRBV6-3 and TRBJ2-3; 8 bases agree with TRBD1. Germline loops: CDR1 MNHEY, CDR2 SVGEGT. V shed 5 bases, J shed 6 bases, and the junction held 7 bases outside the gene matches. There are 14 residues in the CDR3. The CDR3 DNA is TGTGCCAGCAGTGACGGACAGGGTAGGGATACGCAGTATTTT. Its protein is CASSDGQGRDTQYF.